The 29 T cell receptor beta chains reported below all come from one sample, sequenced in a study of beta chain features in type 1 diabetes. Expressed TCRB transcripts got sequenced, as all isolated RNA was reverse transcribed. Here immunoSEQ multiplex PCR was the method, and the copy in TCRdb shows in-frame clones only, minus some. The table records 240,000 or so clones, over 65% of them present only once. The sample taken for sequencing was naive CD4+ T cells from blood. All receptors come from a man younger than 45 in good health.

The chain has TRBV11-2 and TRBJ2-3; D gene uncertain. Germline V gene sequence: CDR1 SGHAT, CDR2 FQNNGV. CDR3 length equals 11 residues. Trimming removed 4 bases from V and 5 bases from J, with 4 bases in between. The DNA of the CDR3 is TGTGCCAGCAGCTCAGTAGATACGCAGTATTTT. Amino acid sequence: CASSSVDTQYF.

Here the CDR3 DNA reads TGCAGCGTTGTAACCGACCACCCTGCTGAGCAGTACTTC. Protein product: CSVVTDHPAEQYF. This chain connects TRBV29-1 to TRBJ2-7; D gene ambiguous. The V and J ends lost 4 bases and 7 bases respectively, with 17 bases between them. The CDR3 is 13 residues long. CDR1 and CDR2 from the germline V gene are SQVTM and ANQGSEA.

This clone showed up just a few times. V usage is TRBV10-3 and J usage is TRBJ2-5; D is tentatively TRBD1 or TRBD2 (6 bases each). Germline loops: CDR1 ENHRY, CDR2 SYGVKD. The CDR3 covers 13 residues. Deletions cut 6 bases from V and 2 bases from J, with 10 bases between. The DNA of the CDR3 is TGTGCCATCAGCACAGGGAGGCAAGAGACCCAGTACTTC. It translates to CAISTGRQETQYF.

Regarding this clone: Within the sample, other DNA sequences also encode this same CDR3. The gene calls are TRBV29-1 and TRBJ2-7; D remains ambiguous. Germline CDR1 and CDR2: SQVTM and ANQGSEA. With 4 bases removed from V and 0 bases from J, the gap between germline ends came to 7 bases. This CDR3 has 12 amino acids. The CDR3 DNA sequence: TGCAGCGTTGCGGGCAGCTCCTACGAGCAGTACTTC. This codes for CSVAGSSYEQYF.

The V call is TRBV23-1, the J call TRBJ2-5; D might be TRBD2 (5 bases). TRBV23-1 is marked as an open reading frame, function uncertain. The CDR3 sequence is 17 residues long. With 6 bases removed from V and 1 base from J, the gap between germline ends came to 21 bases. The CDR3: CASSKSPGKGFQETQYF. The CDR3, as DNA: TGCGCCAGCAGCAAATCTCCCGGGAAGGGCTTCCAAGAGACCCAGTACTTC.

This chain uses TRBV25-1 with TRBJ2-7; a possible D gene is TRBD2 (5 bases). The CDR3 runs to 14 residues. Trimming removed 4 bases from V and 0 bases from J, with 10 bases in between. Germline CDR1 is MGHDK and CDR2 is SYGVNS. The CDR3 DNA sequence: TGTGCCAGCAGTGGCGTCGAGGGCTCCTACGAGCAGTACTTC. Translated, it gives CASSGVEGSYEQYF.

Only a few counts were recorded for this clone. The chain combines TRBV6-5 with TRBJ2-7; perhaps TRBD2 as D (6 bases). The V gene lost 2 bases and the J gene lost 3 bases, with 8 bases spanning the gap. Per the germline V gene, CDR1 is MNHEY and CDR2 is SVGAGI. This CDR3 contains 13 residues. The CDR3 loop is CASSYGRGYEQYF. The CDR3 DNA reads TGTGCCAGCAGTTACGGGCGGGGCTACGAGCAGTACTTC.

The chain couples TRBV7-2 to TRBJ2-7, with 9 bases lining up with TRBD2. The length of the CDR3 is 14 residues. Germline V gives CDR1 SGHTA, CDR2 FQGNSA. V shed 6 bases, J shed 6 bases, and the junction held 9 bases outside the gene matches. CDR3 sequence: CASSLGLAPREQYF. The CDR3 nucleotides are TGTGCCAGCAGTCTTGGACTAGCGCCCCGCGAGCAGTACTTC.

The chain uses TRBV18 and TRBJ1-1; D might be TRBD1 (6 bases). The CDR3 loop spans 12 amino acids. V was shortened by 4 bases and J by 6 bases, with 9 bases between the two germline ends. Looked up from germline, CDR1 is KGHSH and CDR2 is LQKENI. The CDR3 DNA is TGTGCCAGCTCACAAGGGGGGCCTGAAGCTTTCTTT. Protein sequence: CASSQGGPEAFF.

The rearrangement links TRBV15 to TRBJ2-3; D not resolved. Germline CDR1 is LNHNV and CDR2 is YYDKDF (reference sequence). The V gene lost 8 bases and the J gene lost 4 bases, with 10 bases spanning the gap. This CDR3 contains 12 residues. The CDR3 DNA sequence: TGTGCCACCCGCCAGGAGTCAGATACGCAGTATTTT. It codes for CATRQESDTQYF.

The V and J genes are TRBV2 and TRBJ2-3; TRBD1 might be the D (7 bases). Per germline, CDR1 SNHLY and CDR2 FYNNEI. Trimming removed 6 bases from V and 0 bases from J, with 13 bases in between. The CDR3 sequence is 15 residues long. This chain's CDR3 is CASRETGTSTDTQYF. CDR3 nucleotides: TGTGCCAGCAGGGAGACAGGGACTAGCACAGATACGCAGTATTTT. The variable domain in full, with the rest retrieved from reference TRBV2 and TRBJ2-3, is EPEVTQTPSHQVTQMGQEVILRCVPISNHLYFYWYRQILGQKVEFLVSFYNNEISEKSEIFDDQFSVERPDGSNFTLKIRSTKLEDSAMYFCASRETGTSTDTQYFGPGTRLTVL.

A few counts support this clone. This chain uses TRBV30 with TRBJ2-5, with 8 positions matching TRBD1. Looked up from germline, CDR1 is GTSNPN and CDR2 is SVGIG (reference sequence). V gave up 3 bases and J gave up 5 bases; unmatched junction bases: 5. The CDR3 spans 13 residues. DNA for the CDR3: TGTGCCTGGAGCCCCCGACAGGGGGAGACCCAGTACTTC. As protein: CAWSPRQGETQYF.

The CDR3 protein is CASDGFSYNEQFF. The CDR3 DNA sequence: TGTGCCAGCGATGGGTTCTCCTACAATGAGCAGTTCTTC. The chain has TRBV7-2 and TRBJ2-1, with D uncertain. The germline V gene has CDR1 SGHTA and CDR2 FQGNSA. There are 13 residues in the CDR3. V lost 8 bases, J lost 0 bases, and 8 bases lay in between. Combining the CDR3 with reference TRBV7-2 and TRBJ2-1 gives the whole variable domain GAGVSQSPSNKVTEKGKDVELRCDPISGHTALYWYRQSLGQGLEFLIYFQGNSAPDKSGLPSDRFSAERTGGSVSTLTIQRTQQEDSAVYLCASDGFSYNEQFFGPGTRLTVL.

This clone came up once. The rearrangement joins TRBV7-2 to TRBJ2-5; no definite D call. V was cut by 5 bases and J by 4 bases, with 14 bases left in between. Germline assignment: CDR1 SGHTA and CDR2 FQGNSA. The CDR3 is 14 residues long. CDR3 in amino acids: CASSQTGVGETQYF. In DNA form, the CDR3 reads TGTGCCAGCAGCCAAACCGGAGTTGGAGAGACCCAGTACTTC.

This sequence joins TRBV9 and TRBJ2-3, with 8 bases that match TRBD2. V lost 0 bases and J lost 6; bases outside the gene matches: 9. Germline CDR1 and CDR2: SGDLS and YYNGEE. This CDR3 region has 16 residues. CDR3 sequence (DNA): TGTGCCAGCAGCGTAGATCCAGCGGGAGTGGGGGATACGCAGTATTTT. Translation: CASSVDPAGVGDTQYF.

This clone has just one count. V usage is TRBV7-2 and J usage is TRBJ2-2, with D unresolved. The CDR3 is 13 residues long. The V end was cut by 5 bases, the J end by 0 bases, with 4 bases between. Germline V lookup: CDR1 SGHTA, CDR2 FQGNSA. The CDR3 reads CASSPSNTGELFF. CDR3 DNA sequence: TGTGCCAGCAGCCCTTCGAACACCGGGGAGCTGTTTTTT.

This chain joins TRBV29-1 and TRBJ2-2; D is possibly TRBD2 (5 bases). Germline CDR1 and CDR2: SQVTM and ANQGSEA. The V end lost 4 bases, the J end lost 1 base, and 10 bases lay between the germline ends. CDR3 size: 14 residues. The CDR3 reads CSVVPSRNTGELFF. The CDR3 DNA is TGCAGCGTTGTCCCTAGCAGGAACACCGGGGAGCTGTTTTTT.

The V call is TRBV6-6, the J call TRBJ2-1, with D unresolved. V was trimmed by 2 bases and J by 5 bases, leaving 4 bases between them. Germline CDR1 reads MNHNY; CDR2 reads SVGAGI (reference sequence). The CDR3 has 12 amino acids. Here the CDR3 reads CASSYRDNEQFF. CDR3 DNA sequence: TGTGCCAGCAGTTACAGGGACAATGAGCAGTTCTTC.

The chain has TRBV27 and TRBJ2-7, with unresolved D. The CDR3 extends over 11 amino acids. Germline V gene sequence: CDR1 MNHEY, CDR2 SMNVEV (reference sequence). Trimming pared 9 bases from V and 7 bases from J, leaving 13 bases between. The CDR3 here is CASRRLGEQYF. CDR3 DNA: TGTGCCAGTCGACGGTTGGGAGAGCAGTACTTC.

The chain carries TRBV14 and TRBJ2-1; 8 bases are shared with TRBD2. Trimming removed 4 bases from V and 3 bases from J; junction bases left unmatched: 5. CDR3 length: 15 residues. Germline lookup yields CDR1 SGHDN and CDR2 FVKESK. CDR3 in DNA: TGTGCCAGCAGCCCCCCCAGCGGGAGCTACAATGAGCAGTTCTTC. Amino acids: CASSPPSGSYNEQFF.

This clone was counted a few times. The CDR3 DNA reads TGCAGCGTTGCCGGGGGACTTATTACGGAAGCTTTCTTT. It specifies CSVAGGLITEAFF. The genes are TRBV29-1 and TRBJ1-1; a weak D match, TRBD1 (5 bases). V was shortened by 4 bases and J by 8 bases, with 17 bases between the two germline ends. The CDR3 runs 13 residues. Germline V gene data show CDR1 as SQVTM and CDR2 as ANQGSEA.

The V call is TRBV2, the J call TRBJ1-2; tentative D call: TRBD1 (5 bases). CDR3 length: 13 residues. Trimming removed 4 bases from V and 0 bases from J, with 6 bases in between. Per germline, CDR1 SNHLY and CDR2 FYNNEI. CDR3 DNA: TGTGCCAGCAGTGCGGGGCCTAACTATGGCTACACCTTC. It codes for CASSAGPNYGYTF.

The chain combines TRBV30 with TRBJ2-1, with TRBD2 identical over 7 bases. Germline-derived CDR1 and CDR2 are GTSNPN and SVGIG (reference sequence). Germline trimming cut 4 bases from V and 4 bases from J; bases unmatched to any gene: 7. This CDR3 contains 14 residues. Here the CDR3 reads CAWTRGTTYNEQFF. The CDR3 DNA follows: TGTGCCTGGACCCGGGGGACTACTTACAATGAGCAGTTCTTC.

The genes are TRBV11-2 and TRBJ1-2, with D perhaps matching TRBD1 (6 bases). Looked up from germline, CDR1 is SGHAT and CDR2 is FQNNGV. Deletions cut 6 bases from V and 1 base from J, with 18 bases between. The CDR3 is 16 residues long. CDR3 residues: CASRTIRWDNNYGYTF. The CDR3 DNA reads as TGTGCCAGCAGGACCATCCGTTGGGACAATAACTATGGCTACACCTTC.

This chain links TRBV5-1 with TRBJ2-1; 10 nucleotides align to TRBD2. CDR3 length equals 15 residues. The V gene's germline CDR1 is SGHRS and CDR2 YFSETQ. V lost 2 bases, J lost 4 bases, and 3 bases stayed unmatched. The CDR3 region is CASSFSGRNYNEQFF. The CDR3 coding sequence is TGCGCCAGCAGCTTTAGCGGGAGGAATTACAATGAGCAGTTCTTC.

V is TRBV27 and J is TRBJ2-7; D may be TRBD1 or TRBD2 (5 bases each). The ends were cut back, 5 bases at V and 3 bases at J, with 14 bases in the middle. This CDR3 has 14 residues. The germline gives CDR1 MNHEY, CDR2 SMNVEV (reference sequence). The CDR3 DNA reads TGTGCCAGCAGTATTCCGGGACGGAACTACGAGCAGTACTTC. Translation gives CASSIPGRNYEQYF.

This clone was seen only a few times. The rearrangement links TRBV29-1 to TRBJ2-1; no reliable D call. The CDR3 is made up of 13 amino acids. Trimming shortened V by 1 base and J by 8 bases, and 12 bases separated the two germline ends. Germline values: CDR1 SQVTM, CDR2 ANQGSEA. The CDR3 DNA reads TGCAGCGTTGAAGGCCTAGTAATCGATGAGCAGTTCTTC. Its translation: CSVEGLVIDEQFF.

V and J are TRBV7-8 and TRBJ2-3, with 7 nucleotides matching TRBD2. This CDR3 comprises 16 residues. Germline CDR1 is SGHVS and CDR2 is FQNEAQ. The J segment lost 3 bases and the V segment lost 4 bases, leaving 10 bases of the junction unmatched. CDR3 in DNA: TGTGCCAGCAGCTCACTAGCGTTGGGATTTACAGATACGCAGTATTTT. This gives the protein CASSSLALGFTDTQYF.

The V and J genes are TRBV9 and TRBJ2-4; no clear D. V was trimmed by 2 bases and J by 6 bases, leaving 12 bases between them. Germline V gene lookup returns CDR1 SGDLS and CDR2 YYNGEE. The CDR3 totals 14 residues. The CDR3 is CASSVVGSSNIQYF. The CDR3 DNA follows: TGTGCCAGCAGCGTGGTGGGCAGTTCAAACATTCAGTACTTC.